The rows below give T cell receptor beta chains drawn from one sample of a study of shared clonotypes between healthy human individuals. Profiling relied on immunoSEQ multiplex PCR, and the TCRdb table lists in-frame clones only, not all of them. This table holds some 600,000 clones, about 95% found once. Specimen: naive CD8+ T cells sorted from blood. Receptors were obtained from a woman under 40 in good health. Both conserved end residues are part of each CDR3. The order of the fields is CDR3 protein, CDR3 DNA, D gene, clone size, J gene, V gene. The D gene is left open where the match is weak. Size is stated for part of the rows, as once, few or many counts, or as a class when the clone is expanded.

CASSFLQVGELFF,TGTGCCAGCAGCTTCCTTCAAGTCGGGGAGCTGTTTTTT,NA,once,TRBJ2-2,TRBV11-2
CASSLGRIYEQYF,TGTGCCAGCAGTTTGGGACGGATCTACGAGCAGTACTTC,NA,NA,TRBJ2-7,TRBV27
CASSPHRGAGELFF,TGTGCCAGCAGCCCTCATCGGGGGGCCGGGGAGCTGTTTTTT,TRBD2,NA,TRBJ2-2,TRBV9
CASSLGAGRSSYNEQFF,TGTGCCAGCAGTTTAGGGGCGGGACGAAGCTCCTACAATGAGCAGTTCTTC,NA,NA,TRBJ2-1,TRBV28
CASSVGYRWQTNEKLFF,TGTGCCAGCAGCGTAGGTTACAGGTGGCAGACTAATGAAAAACTGTTTTTT,NA,NA,TRBJ1-4,TRBV9
CASSRRQDVGYTF,TGTGCCAGCAGTCGGCGACAGGATGTTGGCTACACCTTC,NA,NA,TRBJ1-2,TRBV28
CASSHDGTGSNQPQHF,TGCGCCAGCAGCCATGATGGGACAGGGTCTAATCAGCCCCAGCATTTT,TRBD1,NA,TRBJ1-5,TRBV4-1
CASSIDHVAQETQYF,TGTGCCAGTAGTATAGATCATGTCGCGCAAGAGACCCAGTACTTC,NA,NA,TRBJ2-5,TRBV19
CASSSGFGEKLFF,TGTGCCAGCAGCTCGGGCTTTGGGGAAAAACTGTTTTTT,NA,NA,TRBJ1-4,TRBV5-6
CASSPRLAGVVSDTQYF,TGTGCCAGCAGTCCGAGACTAGCGGGAGTGGTGTCGGATACGCAGTATTTT,TRBD2,NA,TRBJ2-3,TRBV27
CASSQDQTLYEQYF,TGCGCCAGCAGCCAAGATCAAACCCTTTACGAGCAGTACTTC,NA,NA,TRBJ2-7,TRBV4-1
CASSFAGNINEQYF,TGCGCCAGCAGCTTCGCAGGGAATATCAACGAGCAGTACTTC,NA,NA,TRBJ2-7,TRBV5-1
CASSLLVRGRHQPQHF,TGCGCCAGCAGCTTGTTGGTACGGGGTCGCCATCAGCCCCAGCATTTT,NA,once,TRBJ1-5,TRBV5-1
CASSYYRDREQFF,TGTGCCAGCAGTTACTACAGGGACCGTGAGCAGTTCTTC,NA,NA,TRBJ2-1,TRBV6-5
CASSPGLASYEQYF,TGCGCCAGCAGCCCCGGACTAGCATCCTACGAGCAGTACTTC,TRBD2,NA,TRBJ2-7,TRBV4-1
CASSQSSGLSYEQYF,TGTGCCAGCAGCCAGTCTTCAGGCCTCTCCTACGAGCAGTACTTC,NA,NA,TRBJ2-7,TRBV27
CASSQSLLSGEQYF,TGCGCCAGCAGCCAATCTCTGTTATCGGGCGAGCAGTACTTC,NA,NA,TRBJ2-7,TRBV4-1
CASRYRDRDYLGANVLTF,TGTGCCAGCAGGTACAGGGACAGGGATTATCTGGGGGCCAACGTCCTGACTTTC,TRBD1,NA,TRBJ2-6,TRBV2
CASSLQMEGYTF,TGTGCCAGCAGCCTCCAAATGGAGGGCTACACCTTC,NA,NA,TRBJ1-2,TRBV5-4
CASSHILAGGPGNEQFF,TGCGCCAGCAGCCACATACTAGCGGGAGGGCCAGGGAATGAGCAGTTCTTC,TRBD2,NA,TRBJ2-1,TRBV4-1
CASSLYGGRGAFF,TGTGCCAGCAGTTTATATGGGGGGCGCGGGGCTTTCTTT,NA,NA,TRBJ1-1,TRBV28
CASAWLLAGDEQYF,TGCGCAAGCGCTTGGTTACTAGCGGGAGACGAGCAGTACTTC,TRBD2,NA,TRBJ2-7,TRBV5-1
CASTSFSETQYF,TGTGCCAGCACATCTTTTTCCGAGACCCAGTACTTC,NA,NA,TRBJ2-5,TRBV5-6
CASRGSYEQYF,TGTGCCAGCAGGGGGTCCTACGAGCAGTACTTC,NA,NA,TRBJ2-7,TRBV27
CASSAAGTDEKLFF,TGTGCCAGCAGCGCCGCCGGGACAGACGAAAAACTGTTTTTT,TRBD1,few,TRBJ1-4,TRBV9
CASSLILAGEETQYF,TGTGCCAGCAGCTTGATTCTAGCGGGAGAAGAGACCCAGTACTTC,TRBD2,NA,TRBJ2-5,TRBV5-6
CASRRGGGSGDIQYF,TGTGCCAGCAGACGAGGAGGGGGTAGTGGGGACATTCAGTACTTC,NA,NA,TRBJ2-4,TRBV11-1
CSVEEGTSVTYEQYF,TGCAGCGTTGAGGAGGGGACTAGCGTTACCTACGAGCAGTACTTC,TRBD2,NA,TRBJ2-7,TRBV29-1
CASSPSGSNYEQFF,TGTGCCAGCAGTCCCAGCGGGAGTAACTATGAGCAGTTCTTC,TRBD2,NA,TRBJ2-1,TRBV27
CASSLAYRASSYEQYF,TGTGCCAGCAGCTTGGCCTATAGGGCTAGCTCCTACGAGCAGTACTTC,NA,once,TRBJ2-7,TRBV5-6
CASRRDSLDGELFF,TGTGCAAGTCGCAGGGACTCTCTGGACGGGGAGCTGTTTTTT,NA,NA,TRBJ2-2,TRBV12-2
CASRSRGAWSDTQYF,TGTGCCAGCAGATCCAGGGGGGCCTGGTCAGATACGCAGTATTTT,NA,NA,TRBJ2-3,TRBV27
CASSFTGQGAYEQYF,TGTGCCAGCAGCTTTACGGGACAGGGGGCCTACGAGCAGTACTTC,TRBD1,once,TRBJ2-7,TRBV7-8
CASSLPWPPLDEQYF,TGTGCCAGCAGTCTCCCGTGGCCGCCTTTGGACGAGCAGTACTTC,NA,NA,TRBJ2-7,TRBV28
CASSEGASLNTEAFF,TGTGCCAGCAGTGAGGGGGCCAGCCTGAACACTGAAGCTTTCTTT,NA,NA,TRBJ1-1,TRBV2
CASWTGGQPQHF,TGTGCCAGTTGGACAGGGGGTCAGCCCCAGCATTTT,TRBD1,NA,TRBJ1-5,TRBV27
CASSQAGRGTEAFF,TGCGCCAGCAGCCAGGCGGGTCGGGGCACTGAAGCTTTCTTT,NA,NA,TRBJ1-1,TRBV5-1
CASSPGLGQGTYEQYF,TGTGCCAGCAGCCCCGGACTGGGACAGGGTACGTACGAGCAGTACTTC,TRBD1,NA,TRBJ2-7,TRBV11-2
CASSPFVAGGPSNEQFF,TGTGCCAGCAGCCCATTTGTAGCGGGAGGGCCGTCCAATGAGCAGTTCTTC,TRBD2,NA,TRBJ2-1,TRBV2
CASSLGQVGNTIYF,TGTGCCAGCAGCTTAGGACAGGTCGGAAACACCATATATTTT,TRBD1,NA,TRBJ1-3,TRBV5-5
CASSAPTSGYEQYF,TGTGCCAGCAGCGCTCCGACTAGCGGCTACGAGCAGTACTTC,TRBD2,NA,TRBJ2-7,TRBV7-9
CASSHPPPGWGRPDTQYF,TGTGCCAGCAGTCACCCCCCACCGGGATGGGGGCGGCCAGATACGCAGTATTTT,NA,NA,TRBJ2-3,TRBV28
CASSLVFSGSVNEQYF,TGTGCCAGCAGCTTAGTCTTTAGCGGGAGTGTCAACGAGCAGTACTTC,TRBD2,once,TRBJ2-7,TRBV7-2
CASSSGTVDYEQYF,TGCGCCAGCAGCTCCGGGACAGTTGACTACGAGCAGTACTTC,TRBD1,NA,TRBJ2-7,TRBV5-1
CASSRTVNTEAFF,TGTGCCAGCAGCAGGACAGTGAACACTGAAGCTTTCTTT,NA,NA,TRBJ1-1,TRBV11-3
CASSLGTSSTDTQYF,TGTGCCAGCAGCCTAGGGACATCTAGCACAGATACGCAGTATTTT,NA,NA,TRBJ2-3,TRBV13
CASSRGLVGDTEAFF,TGTGCCAGCAGCAGGGGATTGGTGGGGGACACTGAAGCTTTCTTT,NA,NA,TRBJ1-1,TRBV5-4
CSVEAPPGRDYEQFF,TGCAGCGTTGAAGCTCCCCCCGGGCGGGACTATGAGCAGTTCTTC,NA,NA,TRBJ2-1,TRBV29-1
CASSFGQGEKLFF,TGTGCCAGCAGTTTCGGACAGGGGGAAAAACTGTTTTTT,TRBD1,NA,TRBJ1-4,TRBV27
CSPDVYEGGDTGELFF,TGCAGCCCGGACGTCTACGAGGGCGGGGACACCGGGGAGCTGTTTTTT,NA,NA,TRBJ2-2,TRBV29-1
CASTGHQTNTGELFF,TGTGCCAGTACCGGACATCAGACGAACACCGGGGAGCTGTTTTTT,NA,NA,TRBJ2-2,TRBV19
CATKTGNTEAFF,TGTGCCACCAAGACAGGGAACACTGAAGCTTTCTTT,NA,NA,TRBJ1-1,TRBV27